This T cell receptor (beta chain) was identified during a study of T cell clonality in common variable immunodeficiency. Broader study findings: In common variable immunodeficiency, TCR beta chains reportedly carried fewer deletions and N-nucleotide insertions.

CVID and control samples used equivalent genomic DNA input. Data came from immunoSEQ multiplex PCR; TCRdb stores just in-frame clones and leaves some out. This sample includes around 50,000 clones with no singletons; its ten biggest clones take up about 1.8%. The length of the CDR3 is 14 residues. The germline CDR1 and CDR2 sequences are DFQATT and SNEGSKA (reference sequence). V shed 5 bases and J 5 bases; nucleotides not matched to a gene: 5. This clone has at least ten counts. As yet, its antigen is unknown. The sequenced fragment ends 3 residues before the CDR3 boundary, so the rest is inferred from the germline J gene.

V usage is TRBV20-1 and J usage is TRBJ2-5, with 13 positions matching TRBD2. Sequenced input: peripheral blood mononuclear cells. The TCR originated in a person between 18 and 69 years old in good health. CDR3 sequence reads: CSAPLAGGLETQYF. The DNA read from the CDR3 is TGCAGTGCTCCACTAGCGGGGGGGTTGGAGACC.